This T cell receptor (beta chain) was recorded in a study of CD8 T cells in ankylosing spondylitis. Study-wide findings and caveats: There was reportedly significant enrichment of clones that were disease-linked in matched ankylosing spondylitis synovial fluid. Earlier literature documents some of the motif variants in reactive arthritis synovial fluid and blood. Disease-linked clones had a CD8+ phenotype and relatively low frequency in peripheral blood. For ankylosing spondylitis blood, a TCR beta motif of about eight highly homologous variants appeared characteristic.

TCRdb used MiXCR to reprocess the 5' RACE reads, holding one entry per CDR3 protein. The table lists 30,000 to 45,000 distinct CDR3 sequences, around an eighth of them singletons, with less than 40% in the top ten. This clonotype was counted only a few times. The target antigen is unknown. The CDR3 extends over 14 amino acids. The V gene lost 5 bases and the J gene lost 4 bases, with 12 bases spanning the gap. Germline V lookup: CDR1 MNHEY, CDR2 SMNVEV (reference sequence). Sample: synovial fluid, either unsorted or a sorted T cell fraction (not recorded which). This sequence originates from a male donor with ankylosing spondylitis. J is TRBJ1-5 and V is TRBV27, with D uncertain. The CDR3 sequence is CASSPSDVNQPQHF. CDR3 in DNA: TGTGCCAGCAGTCCCAGCGATGTAAATCAGCCCCAGCATTTT.